This T cell receptor beta chain was sequenced during a study of cytomegalovirus exposure and HLA in healthy donors. This clone occurred a few times. A multiplex PCR was run with 60 Vbeta primers and 13 Jbeta primers. Using immunoSEQ multiplex PCR, the repertoire was profiled, and TCRdb retains in-frame clones only, with some absent. Of approximately 210,000 clones listed, 82% are singletons. CDR1 is GTSNPN, CDR2 SVGIG, per germline (reference sequence). The germline V and J ends were trimmed by 7 bases and 8 bases, with 5 bases remaining between them. The CDR3 is 8 residues long. The receptor was derived from a man between 40 and 49 years old in good health and CMV-seropositive. Sequencing input: PBMCs. The chain is built from TRBV30 and TRBJ1-2; no definite D call. DNA for the CDR3: TGTGCCTCGGGGGGCTACACCTTC. Translation gives CASGGYTF.